The entry below gives a single T cell receptor (beta chain) sequence along with its context. CDR1 is SGDLS, CDR2 YYNGEE, per germline. The CDR3 is 14 residues long. Germline trimming cut 4 bases from V and 10 bases from J; bases unmatched to any gene: 7. The sample belongs to a study of blood T cell repertoires in COVID-19. The overall study: The origin of the acute and convalescent COVID-19 samples was the United States, Italy and Spain. Nucleic acid was either cDNA or gDNA, and it came from T cells, B-cell-depleted T cells, or PBMCs.

In the authors' workflow: Amplification with reference gene primers provided the estimates of nucleated cell counts. The data were produced by immunoSEQ multiplex PCR, yet TCRdb's version contains in-frame clones alone and is incomplete. V, J and clone size are those of that table, while D and trimming were read from the DNA. This table has 85,000 to 120,000 clones, about 64% appearing once. The clonotype comes from a human donor with acute or convalescent COVID-19. The donor label of this sample is uncertain. This rearrangement joins TRBV9 to TRBJ1-6, with 8 bases fitting TRBD1. The sample consisted of peripheral blood. The DNA for the CDR3 is TGTGCCAGCAGCTCGACAGGGGAATCGTCACCCCTCCACTTT. Its protein product is CASSSTGESSPLHF.